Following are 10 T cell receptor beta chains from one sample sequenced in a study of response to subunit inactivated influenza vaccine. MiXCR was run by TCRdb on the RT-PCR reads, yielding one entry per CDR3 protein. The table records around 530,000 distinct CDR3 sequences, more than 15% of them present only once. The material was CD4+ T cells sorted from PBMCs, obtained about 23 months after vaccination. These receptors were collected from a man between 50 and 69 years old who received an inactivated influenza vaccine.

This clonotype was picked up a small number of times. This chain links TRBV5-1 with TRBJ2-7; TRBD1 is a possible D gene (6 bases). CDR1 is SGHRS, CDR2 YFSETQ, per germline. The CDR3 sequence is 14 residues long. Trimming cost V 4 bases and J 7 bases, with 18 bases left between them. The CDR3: CASSTTGPLQEQYF. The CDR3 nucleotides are TGCGCCAGCAGCACCACAGGGCCCCTTCAGGAGCAGTACTTC.

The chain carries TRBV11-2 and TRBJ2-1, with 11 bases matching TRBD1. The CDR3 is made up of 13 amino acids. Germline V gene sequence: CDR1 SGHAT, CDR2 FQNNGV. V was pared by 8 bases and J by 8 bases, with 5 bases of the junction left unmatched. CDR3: CASEGQGGYEQFF. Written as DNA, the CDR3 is TGTGCCAGCGAGGGACAGGGGGGATATGAGCAGTTCTTC. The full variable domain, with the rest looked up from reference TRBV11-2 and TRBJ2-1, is EAGVAQSPRYKIIEKRQSVAFWCNPISGHATLYWYQQILGQGPKLLIQFQNNGVVDDSQLPKDRFSAERLKGVDSTLKIQPAKLEDSAVYLCASEGQGGYEQFFGPGTRLTVL.

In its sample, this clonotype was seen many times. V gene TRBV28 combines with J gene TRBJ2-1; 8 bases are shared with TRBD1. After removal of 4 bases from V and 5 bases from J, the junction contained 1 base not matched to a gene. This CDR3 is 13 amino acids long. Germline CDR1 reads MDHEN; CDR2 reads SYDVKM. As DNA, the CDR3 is TGTGCCAGCAGTTCGGGACAGGACAATGAGCAGTTCTTC. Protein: CASSSGQDNEQFF.

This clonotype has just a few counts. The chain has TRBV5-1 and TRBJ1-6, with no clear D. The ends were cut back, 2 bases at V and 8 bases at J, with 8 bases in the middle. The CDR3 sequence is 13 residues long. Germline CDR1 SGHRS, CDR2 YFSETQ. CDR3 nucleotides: TGCGCCAGCAGCTTTGGGGTCGATTCACCCCTCCACTTT. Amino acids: CASSFGVDSPLHF.

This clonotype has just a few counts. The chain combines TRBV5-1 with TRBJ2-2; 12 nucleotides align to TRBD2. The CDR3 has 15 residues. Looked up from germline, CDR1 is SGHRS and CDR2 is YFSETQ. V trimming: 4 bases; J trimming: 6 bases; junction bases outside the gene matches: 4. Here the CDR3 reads CASSVTSGSSGELFF. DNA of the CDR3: TGCGCCAGCAGCGTGACTAGCGGGAGCTCCGGGGAGCTGTTTTTT.

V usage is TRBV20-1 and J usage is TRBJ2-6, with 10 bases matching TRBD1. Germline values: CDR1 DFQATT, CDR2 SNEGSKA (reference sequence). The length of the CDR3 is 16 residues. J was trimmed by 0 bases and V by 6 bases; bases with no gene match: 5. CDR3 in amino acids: CSAGGTGASGANVLTF. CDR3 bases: TGCAGTGCGGGAGGGACAGGGGCCTCTGGGGCCAACGTCCTGACTTTC.

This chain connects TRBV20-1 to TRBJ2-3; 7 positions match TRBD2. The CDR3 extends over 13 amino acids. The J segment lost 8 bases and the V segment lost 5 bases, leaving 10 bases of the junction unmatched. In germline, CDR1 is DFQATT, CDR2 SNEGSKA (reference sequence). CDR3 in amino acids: CSAHSGSGLTQYF. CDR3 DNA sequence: TGCAGTGCTCATTCGGGTAGCGGGCTTACGCAGTATTTT.

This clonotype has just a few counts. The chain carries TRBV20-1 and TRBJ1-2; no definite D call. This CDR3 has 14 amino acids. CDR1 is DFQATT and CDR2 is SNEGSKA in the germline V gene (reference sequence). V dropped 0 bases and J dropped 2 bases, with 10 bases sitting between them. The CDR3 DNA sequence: TGCAGTGCTAGAGATCGGTGGCGGAACTATGGCTACACCTTC. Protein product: CSARDRWRNYGYTF.

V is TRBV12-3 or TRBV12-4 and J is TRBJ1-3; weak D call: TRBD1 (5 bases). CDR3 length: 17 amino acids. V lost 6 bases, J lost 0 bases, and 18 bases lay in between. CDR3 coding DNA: TGTGCCAGCAGGACTGGGGCGAAACTCGTCTCTGGAAACACCATATATTTT. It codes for CASRTGAKLVSGNTIYF.

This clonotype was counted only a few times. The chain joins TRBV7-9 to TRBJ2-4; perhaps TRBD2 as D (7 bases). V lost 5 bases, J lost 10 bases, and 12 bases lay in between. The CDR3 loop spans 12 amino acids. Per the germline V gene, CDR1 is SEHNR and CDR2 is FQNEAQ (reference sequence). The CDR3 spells CASSQEGGIQYF. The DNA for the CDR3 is TGTGCCAGCAGCCAAGAGGGGGGGATTCAGTACTTC.